Listed below are T cell receptor beta chains from one sample, sequenced in a study of cytomegalovirus exposure and HLA in healthy donors. Data came from immunoSEQ multiplex PCR; TCRdb stores just in-frame clones and leaves some out. The profile shows about 150,000 clones, roughly 70% of them singletons. Input material: PBMCs. Receptor source: a man aged 30 to 45 in good health and CMV-seronegative. CDR3s include the opening cysteine and the closing phenylalanine or tryptophan. The D gene is left open where the match is weak. Not all rows give a size; the values are once, few, many and, for expanded clones, a class.

NA	TRBV7-9	TRBJ1-1	NA	TGTGCCAGCAGCTTGGAGGGCGCGTGGACTGAAGCTTTCTTT	CASSLEGAWTEAFF
TRBD1	TRBV2	TRBJ1-1	NA	TGTGCCAGCAAGATGATGACAGGGGTTAACCCTGAAGCTTTCTTT	CASKMMTGVNPEAFF
NA	TRBV6-1	TRBJ2-6	NA	TGTGCCAGCAGTGAAGTCCTACAGGTCTCTGGGGCCAACGTCCTGACTTTC	CASSEVLQVSGANVLTF
NA	TRBV2	TRBJ2-1	few	TGTGCCAGTGCCCAGGGCAATGAGCAGTTCTTC	CASAQGNEQFF
NA	TRBV4-2	TRBJ1-3	NA	TGTGCCAGCAGCCACAGGGCGGACACCATATATTTT	CASSHRADTIYF
NA	TRBV5-4	TRBJ1-2	NA	TGTGCCAGCAGCGCTGACAGGATAGGTGGCTACACCTTC	CASSADRIGGYTF
NA	TRBV5-6	TRBJ2-2	NA	TGTGCCAGTTTATGGGGGCAGACCGGGGAGCTGTTTTTT	CASLWGQTGELFF
TRBD2	TRBV20-1	TRBJ2-1	few	TGCAGTGCTAGGATAACGGGGGGGCAGTTCTTC	CSARITGGQFF
NA	TRBV18	TRBJ2-5	NA	TGTGCCAGCTCCCTCGACATTTTAGCGAGCGGGGAGACCCAGTACTTC	CASSLDILASGETQYF
TRBD1	TRBV9	TRBJ1-5	few	TGTGCCAGCAGCCCCGGGACAGGAGCTAGCAATCAGCCCCAGCATTTT	CASSPGTGASNQPQHF
TRBD1	TRBV7-3	TRBJ1-2	once	TGTGCCAGCAGCCTAGGGGGGACAGGGGGTGGCTACACCTTC	CASSLGGTGGGYTF
TRBD1	TRBV13	TRBJ2-1	NA	TGTGCCAGCAGCTTATCTGGGACAGCTTCCAATGAGCAGTTCTTC	CASSLSGTASNEQFF
NA	TRBV11-2	TRBJ1-3	NA	TGTGCCAGCAGCTTAGGGGGGGGAAGAAACACCATATATTTT	CASSLGGGRNTIYF
TRBD1	TRBV29-1	TRBJ2-3	once	TGCAGCGTTGAAGAAATTGCCGCAGGGGGGTATTTT	CSVEEIAAGGYF
NA	TRBV5-5	TRBJ1-2	NA	TGTGCCAGCAGCTTGTTAAACAGCCCCGTTGACTATGGCTACACCTTC	CASSLLNSPVDYGYTF
TRBD2	TRBV5-1	TRBJ2-3	few	TGCGCCAGCAGAGCCGGGACTAGCGGGGGCACAGATACGCAGTATTTT	CASRAGTSGGTDTQYF
TRBD2	TRBV10-1	TRBJ2-1	NA	TGCGCCAACCCCGGGACTACGAACAATGAGCAGTTCTTC	CANPGTTNNEQFF
NA	TRBV6-5	TRBJ2-6	NA	TGTGCCAGCAGTTCCGACAATGGCTCTGGGGCCAACGTCCTGACTTTC	CASSSDNGSGANVLTF
NA	TRBV19	TRBJ2-7	NA	TGTGCCAGTAGTACGACGGAGTACCCCTACGAGCAGTACTTC	CASSTTEYPYEQYF
NA	TRBV25-1	TRBJ2-7	NA	TGTGCCAGCAGTGTAGTTGACGGAGCCTACTACGAGCAGTACTTC	CASSVVDGAYYEQYF
TRBD1	TRBV28	TRBJ1-5	NA	TGTGCCAGCAGTTTGACAGGGACGGTGGCTCAGCCCCAGCATTTT	CASSLTGTVAQPQHF
TRBD1	TRBV5-1	TRBJ2-3	NA	TGCGCCAGCAGCTGGGGGACAGGGGCAGATACGCAGTATTTT	CASSWGTGADTQYF
TRBD1	TRBV29-1	TRBJ2-4	NA	TGCAGCGTAAAGGGGGCGCGGGAAAACATTCAGTACTTC	CSVKGARENIQYF
TRBD1	TRBV18	TRBJ1-1	few	TGTGCCAGCTCAGACCGGGACAGGGACGGAGCTTTCTTT	CASSDRDRDGAFF
TRBD1	TRBV7-9	TRBJ1-5	few	TGTGCCAGCAGCACAGGGGGCCATCAGCCCCAGCATTTT	CASSTGGHQPQHF
NA	TRBV6-6	TRBJ2-7	NA	TGTGCCAGCAGTTACTCCGCGGACTCCTACGAGCAGTACTTC	CASSYSADSYEQYF
NA	TRBV7-9	TRBJ2-2	NA	TGTGCCAGCAGCTTAAACGCTGCGGGTTCCGGGGAGCTGTTTTTT	CASSLNAAGSGELFF
TRBD1	TRBV28	TRBJ2-5	once	TGTGCCAGCAGTAGACAGGGGGCAATGGAGACCCAGTACTTC	CASSRQGAMETQYF